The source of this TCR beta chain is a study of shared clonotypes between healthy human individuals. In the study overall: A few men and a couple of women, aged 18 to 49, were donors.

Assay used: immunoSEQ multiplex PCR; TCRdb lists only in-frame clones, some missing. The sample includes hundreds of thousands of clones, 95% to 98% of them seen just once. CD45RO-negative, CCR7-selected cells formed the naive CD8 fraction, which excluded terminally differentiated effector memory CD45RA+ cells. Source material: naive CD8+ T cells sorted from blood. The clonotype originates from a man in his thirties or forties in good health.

The DNA for the CDR3 is TGTGCCAGCAGTGAATTCCGGGGGGCAACTGAAGCTTTCTTT. Encoded protein: CASSEFRGATEAFF. This chain connects TRBV6-1 to TRBJ1-1, with D possibly matching TRBD1 (6 bases). The V end was cut by 2 bases, the J end by 5 bases, with 12 bases between. Germline CDR1 MNHNS, CDR2 SASEGT. This CDR3 has 14 amino acids.